These 12 T cell receptor beta chains were sequenced from one sample in a study of blood T cells in healthy people across ages. Primed by a sample-barcoded 5' primer and a J-beta primer mix, a second PCR proceeded for roughly 6 to 12 cycles. Via MiXCR, TCRdb re-called the 5' RACE reads, giving one row per CDR3 protein. The sample includes about 1,000,000 distinct CDR3 sequences, roughly 45% seen only once; the top ten take about 20%. The source material was blood. Source of these receptors: an older woman in good health.

V usage is TRBV9 and J usage is TRBJ2-3; TRBD2 matches 12 bases. This CDR3 has 20 amino acids. Germline V lookup: CDR1 SGDLS, CDR2 YYNGEE. The V and J ends lost 2 bases and 0 bases, in that order; junction bases with no gene match: 13. For the CDR3, the DNA is TGTGCCAGCAGCGTGGAACTAGCGGGAGGAGGAGATAAGAGCACAGATACGCAGTATTTT. It translates to CASSVELAGGGDKSTDTQYF.

V gene TRBV7-9 combines with J gene TRBJ2-3, with D possibly TRBD2 on 6 matching bases. CDR1 is SEHNR, CDR2 FQNEAQ, per germline (reference sequence). CDR3 length equals 14 residues. Trimming took off 5 bases at V and 0 bases at J, with 9 bases between the two ends. The CDR3 DNA follows: TGTGCCAGCAGCATTGGGACTAGCACAGATACGCAGTATTTT. Translated: CASSIGTSTDTQYF.

This clonotype has more than one count but fewer than ten. The chain links TRBV18 to TRBJ2-1; D gene unclear. CDR1 and CDR2 from the germline V gene are KGHSH and LQKENI. The CDR3 contains 11 residues. Between the trimmed V and J ends, which lost 0 bases and 15 bases, there was a span of 9 bases. The CDR3 DNA follows: TGTGCCAGCTCACCACCGGGGAAGGGGTTCTTC. The encoded protein is CASSPPGKGFF.

The rearrangement joins TRBV10-2 to TRBJ2-7, with TRBD2 matching over 11 bases. Germline CDR1 is WSHSY and CDR2 is SAAADI. Trimming removed 7 bases from V and 5 bases from J; junction bases left unmatched: 13. The CDR3 is 16 residues long. CDR3 nucleotides: TGCGCCAGCACTGGGGTAGCGGGAGGGCTTCGCAACGAGCAGTACTTC. Translated, it gives CASTGVAGGLRNEQYF.

There are a few counts of this clonotype. The chain links TRBV3-1 to TRBJ1-2; 8 positions agree with TRBD1. The CDR3 extends over 16 amino acids. Germline CDR1 and CDR2: LGHDT and YNNKEL (reference sequence). V shed 1 base and J 4 bases; nucleotides not matched to a gene: 8. CDR3 bases: TGTGCCAGCAGCCAAGGGACAGGGCAATCCCCCTATGGCTACACCTTC. It encodes CASSQGTGQSPYGYTF. Filled out from reference TRBV3-1 and TRBJ1-2, the complete variable domain reads DTAVSQTPKYLVTQMGNDKSIKCEQNLGHDTMYWYKQDSKKFLKIMFSYNNKELIINETVPNRFSPKSPDKAHLNLHINSLELGDSAVYFCASSQGTGQSPYGYTFGSGTRLTVV.

The chain combines TRBV6-5 with TRBJ2-5; D remains ambiguous. Germline lookup yields CDR1 MNHEY and CDR2 SVGAGI. V gave up 7 bases and J gave up 0 bases, with 15 bases separating them. This CDR3 is 15 amino acids long. The CDR3 here is CASKEQTINQETQYF. The CDR3 DNA sequence: TGTGCCAGCAAGGAGCAGACCATCAACCAAGAGACCCAGTACTTC.

The rearrangement joins TRBV20-1 to TRBJ2-4; D might be TRBD1 or TRBD2, each matching 5 bases. V was cut by 6 bases and J by 7 bases, with 22 bases left in between. Germline values: CDR1 DFQATT, CDR2 SNEGSKA (reference sequence). The CDR3 extends over 15 amino acids. CDR3 residues: CSAPERRWGSNIQYF. The CDR3 DNA reads TGCAGTGCCCCCGAGAGGCGGTGGGGGAGTAACATTCAGTACTTC.

This clonotype was seen a few times. V is TRBV29-1 and J is TRBJ2-7; 7 bases map to TRBD1. Germline V CDR1 and CDR2: SQVTM, ANQGSEA. V lost 3 bases to trimming and J lost 5 bases; unmatched junction nucleotides: 4. This CDR3 spans 12 amino acids. This CDR3 reads CSVDPGTDEQYF. Written as DNA, the CDR3 is TGCAGCGTTGATCCCGGGACAGACGAGCAGTACTTC.

Turning to this clonotype: Mismatch with germline at one junction end may stem from a read error. CDR3 DNA sequence: TGTGCCGGCAGTGAAGTCAAACCTGGTGGGACCCAGTACTTC. Translated, it gives CAGSEVKPGGTQYF. J is TRBJ2-7 and V is TRBV25-1; D is uncertain. The assigned J gene may be wrong: the sequence end matches TRBJ2-5 better. The CDR3 has 14 residues. CDR1 and CDR2 from the germline V gene are MGHDK and SYGVNS.

The chain is built from TRBV7-9 and TRBJ2-5; D might be TRBD1 (6 bases). The end of the DNA is better explained by TRBJ2-7, so the J call may be wrong. The CDR3 has 13 residues. Germline CDR1 SEHNR, CDR2 FQNEAQ (reference sequence). CDR3 residues: CASSLQGPTEQYF. The DNA for the CDR3 is TGTGCCAGCAGCCTACAGGGCCCCACCGAGCAGTACTTC.

The gene calls are TRBV3-1 and TRBJ2-5; 8 nucleotides agree with TRBD1. CDR3 size: 20 residues. CDR1 and CDR2 from the germline V gene are LGHDT and YNNKEL (reference sequence). Germline trimming cut 6 bases from V and 1 base from J; bases unmatched to any gene: 22. Written as DNA, the CDR3 is TGTGCCAGCAGTCTCGCATTGCCGGGACAGGCCCTTATCCTCCAAGAGACCCAGTACTTC. Its translation: CASSLALPGQALILQETQYF.

The rearrangement joins TRBV4-1 to TRBJ1-6, with 12 bases aligning to TRBD1. This CDR3 spans 19 amino acids. The germline CDR1 and CDR2 sequences are MGHRA and YSYEKL. With 4 bases clipped from V and 0 bases from J, the junction kept 7 bases outside the gene matches. CDR3 nucleotide sequence: TGCGCCAGCAGCCCTCATGGGACAGGGGGCCACTCCTATAATTCACCCCTCCACTTT. Protein: CASSPHGTGGHSYNSPLHF.